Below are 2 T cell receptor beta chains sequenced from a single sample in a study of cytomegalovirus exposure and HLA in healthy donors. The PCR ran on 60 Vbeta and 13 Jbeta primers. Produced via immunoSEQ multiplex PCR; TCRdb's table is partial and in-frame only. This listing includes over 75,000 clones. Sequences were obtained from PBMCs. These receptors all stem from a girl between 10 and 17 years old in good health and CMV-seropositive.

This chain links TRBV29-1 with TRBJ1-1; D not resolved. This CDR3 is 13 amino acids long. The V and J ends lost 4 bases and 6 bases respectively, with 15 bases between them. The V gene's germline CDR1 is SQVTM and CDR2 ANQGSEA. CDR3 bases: TGCAGCGTTGGGCAGGTGGTATCCCCTGAAGCTTTCTTT. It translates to CSVGQVVSPEAFF.

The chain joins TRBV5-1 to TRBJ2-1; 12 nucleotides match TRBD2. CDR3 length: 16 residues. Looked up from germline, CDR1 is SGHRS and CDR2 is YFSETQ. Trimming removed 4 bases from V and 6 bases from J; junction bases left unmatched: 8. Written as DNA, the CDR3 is TGCGCCAGCAGCCCCGGACTAGCGGGGATCGTCAATGAGCAGTTCTTC. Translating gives CASSPGLAGIVNEQFF.